The rows below give T cell receptor beta chains drawn from one sample of a study of spatial heterogeneity in lung cancer. One entry per CDR3 protein results from TCRdb running MiXCR on the 5' RACE reads. The sample holds some 7,200 distinct CDR3 sequences, approximately 9.8% seen once. The sequences come from normal lung tissue next to the tumor, collected at surgery. These receptors were taken from a male donor with early-stage non-small cell lung cancer. The CDR3 runs from the conserved cysteine through the conserved F or W. The D gene is left open where the match is weak. Some rows have no size entry. The others give once, few or many, or a class for an expanded clone.

d_gene	abundance	j_gene	v_gene	CDR3nt	CDR3aa
-	many	TRBJ2-5	TRBV27	TGTGCCAGCCGGCGAAAACCCCAAGAGACCCAGTACTTC	CASRRKPQETQYF
TRBD1	-	TRBJ2-5	TRBV9	TGTGCCAGCAGCATCGGGACAGCTCTGCAAGAGACCCAGTACTTC	CASSIGTALQETQYF
TRBD2	-	TRBJ2-3	TRBV7-6	TGTGCCAGCAGCTGGGGACTAGCGGGTGTCGGAGGGACGCAGTATTTT	CASSWGLAGVGGTQYF
-	medium-sized	TRBJ1-5	TRBV4-1	TGCGCCAGCAGCCAACGTATAGTGCATAAAGGGCCCCAGCATTTT	CASSQRIVHKGPQHF
-	medium-sized	TRBJ2-7	TRBV5-1	TGCGCCAGCAGCTTGGCAAGAACAGGAGGATTCTACGAGCAGTACTTC	CASSLARTGGFYEQYF
-	medium-sized	TRBJ1-1	TRBV7-2	TGTGCCAGCAGCTTAGATCGGATGGGGCAGGGTGAAGCTTTCTTT	CASSLDRMGQGEAFF
TRBD1	many	TRBJ1-4	TRBV6-5	TGTGCCAGCAGGGACAGGTCTAATGAAAAACTGTTTTTT	CASRDRSNEKLFF
-	many	TRBJ1-4	TRBV6-6	TGTGCCAGCAGTAGGGACGCCGGTAATGAAAAACTGTTTTTT	CASSRDAGNEKLFF
-	-	TRBJ2-2	TRBV2	TGTGCCAGCGCCCTACTCACCGGGGAGCTGTTTTTT	CASALLTGELFF
TRBD1	medium-sized	TRBJ2-6	TRBV20-1	TGCAGTGCTTCCGACAGGGCACCCTCTGGGGCCAACGTCCTGACTTTC	CSASDRAPSGANVLTF
-	many	TRBJ2-7	TRBV21-1	TGTGCCAGCAGCAAAGGGGATAGCGGGGAGTCGACGGGAGAGCAGTACTTC	CASSKGDSGESTGEQYF
-	many	TRBJ2-5	TRBV5-4	TGTGCCAGCAGCTTGGCCACCGAGACCCAGTACTTC	CASSLATETQYF
-	many	TRBJ2-1	TRBV29-1	TGCAGCGTTCAAGGCAGCTACAATGAGCAGTTCTTC	CSVQGSYNEQFF
-	medium-sized	TRBJ2-1	TRBV11-2	TGTGCCAGCAGCTTAGACGGAGCCCCAGTCAATGAGCAGTTCTTC	CASSLDGAPVNEQFF
-	medium-sized	TRBJ2-1	TRBV28	TGTGCCAGCAGATCCGGGTTAATGCACAATGAGCAGTTCTTC	CASRSGLMHNEQFF
-	few	TRBJ2-7	TRBV7-9	TGTGCCAGCAACCGGGACGGGCCCCTGGACGAGCAGTACTTC	CASNRDGPLDEQYF
-	once	TRBJ2-1	TRBV11-2	TGTGCCAGCAGCTTAGACAGGGGGGTCCATGAGCAGTTCTTC	CASSLDRGVHEQFF
-	many	TRBJ2-1	TRBV7-2	TGTGCCAGCAGCGCCCAGGTCATGGGGGCCAATGAGCAGTTCTTC	CASSAQVMGANEQFF
-	medium-sized	TRBJ2-7	TRBV4-3	TGCGCCAGCAGCCAAGATTTGAACGCCGAGCAGTACTTC	CASSQDLNAEQYF
-	medium-sized	TRBJ2-7	TRBV28	TGTGCCAGCAGTATACCTGACGGCTACTCCTACGAGCAGTACTTC	CASSIPDGYSYEQYF
TRBD2	many	TRBJ2-3	TRBV7-2	TGTGCCAGCAGCTTACAGCGGGGGACGCAGTATTTT	CASSLQRGTQYF
-	many	TRBJ1-1	TRBV20-1	TGCAGTGCTAGGCCAGGGGAGAACACTGAAGCTTTCTTT	CSARPGENTEAFF
TRBD2	-	TRBJ2-7	TRBV5-1	TGCGCCAGCAGCTGGGGTCCGGCTAGCGGGGGTTCCTACGAGCAGTACTTC	CASSWGPASGGSYEQYF
TRBD2	many	TRBJ2-5	TRBV5-4	TGTGCCAGCAGCGGCGGGGGGTCCTTGGAGACCCAGTACTTC	CASSGGGSLETQYF
TRBD1	many	TRBJ2-2	TRBV4-3	TGCGCCAGCAGCCAAGGGAGGACAGGGTACGTTGTATCGAACACCGGGGACCTGTTTTTT	CASSQGRTGYVVSNTGDLFF
-	-	TRBJ2-7	TRBV6-6	TGTGCCAGCGTCCGGGTTAGGATAGCGGAGGGGGGCGAGCAGTACTTC	CASVRVRIAEGGEQYF
TRBD1	many	TRBJ1-5	TRBV2	TGTGCCAGCAGTCTGCGGACAGGGAACATTCAGTCCCAGCATTTT	CASSLRTGNIQSQHF
-	many	TRBJ2-3	TRBV7-6	TGTGCCAGCAGCGAGGCGGTTGGTGCAGATACGCAGTATTTT	CASSEAVGADTQYF
-	medium-sized	TRBJ1-1	TRBV11-1	TGTGCCAGCAGCTTTGAGATGAACACTGAAGCTTTCTTT	CASSFEMNTEAFF
TRBD2	many	TRBJ2-4	TRBV2	TGTGCCAGCAGTGTACTAGCGGGGATCATAAACATTCAGTACTTC	CASSVLAGIINIQYF
TRBD1	many	TRBJ1-5	TRBV28	TGTGCCAGCAGTCTGGACAGGGGCAATCAGCCCCAGCATTTT	CASSLDRGNQPQHF
TRBD2	many	TRBJ2-1	TRBV7-9	TGTGCCAGCAGTCGTAGCGGGGGCTCCTACAATGAGCAGTTCTTC	CASSRSGGSYNEQFF
-	many	TRBJ2-2	TRBV27	TGTGCCAGCAGTTTGCGCGAGACTGGGGGCACCGGGGAGCTGTTTTTT	CASSLRETGGTGELFF
TRBD2	many	TRBJ2-4	TRBV7-9	TGTGCCAGCAGCCCTTCCCCTAGCGGGGGGGGAGACATTCAGTACTTC	CASSPSPSGGGDIQYF
-	many	TRBJ2-1	TRBV15	TGTGCCACCAGCAGAGAGGGTCAGGGTATCGATGAGCAGTTCTTC	CATSREGQGIDEQFF
-	many	TRBJ2-6	TRBV20-1	TGCAGTGCCCGGAGCTTTAACTCTGGGGCCAACGTCCTGACTTTC	CSARSFNSGANVLTF
-	many	TRBJ2-5	TRBV12-3/TRBV12-4	TGTGCCAGCAGATCGGGTATGACTACCGGGAGAGAGACCCAGTACTTC	CASRSGMTTGRETQYF
TRBD1	medium-sized	TRBJ1-5	TRBV5-1	TGCGCCAGCAGCTTGGGACAGGGGGCTTCTCAGCCCCAGCATTTT	CASSLGQGASQPQHF
TRBD1	many	TRBJ2-1	TRBV24-1	TGTGCCACCAGTGATTTGGGATCGAGTCAGGGCAGGGGGTACGGTGAGCAGTTCTTC	CATSDLGSSQGRGYGEQFF
-	many	TRBJ1-1	TRBV5-1	TGCGCCAGCAGCTCGGGCCGCGCGATGAGTCGACGGGACACTGAAGCTTTCTTT	CASSSGRAMSRRDTEAFF
-	many	TRBJ1-2	TRBV2	TGTGCCAGCAGAGAAGACAAGAACTATGGCTACACCTTC	CASREDKNYGYTF
-	many	TRBJ2-2	TRBV3-1	TGTGCCAGCAGGTTGACAACCGGGGAGCTGTTTTTT	CASRLTTGELFF
TRBD2	few	TRBJ2-4	TRBV6-5	TGTGCCAGCAGTCCCATTCTAGCGGGAGGCAAAAACATTCAGTACTTC	CASSPILAGGKNIQYF
TRBD2	many	TRBJ2-3	TRBV28	TGTGCCAGCAGTTCCCTTCTGATAGCGGGAGGCACAGATACGCAGTATTTT	CASSSLLIAGGTDTQYF
-	many	TRBJ2-5	TRBV4-3	TGCGCCAGCAGCCAAGACAGGGCGATAGAGACCCAGTACTTC	CASSQDRAIETQYF
TRBD2	many	TRBJ2-1	TRBV6-2/TRBV6-3	TGTGCCAGCAGGCCGCTTGCGGGAGTTGAGCAGTTCTTC	CASRPLAGVEQFF